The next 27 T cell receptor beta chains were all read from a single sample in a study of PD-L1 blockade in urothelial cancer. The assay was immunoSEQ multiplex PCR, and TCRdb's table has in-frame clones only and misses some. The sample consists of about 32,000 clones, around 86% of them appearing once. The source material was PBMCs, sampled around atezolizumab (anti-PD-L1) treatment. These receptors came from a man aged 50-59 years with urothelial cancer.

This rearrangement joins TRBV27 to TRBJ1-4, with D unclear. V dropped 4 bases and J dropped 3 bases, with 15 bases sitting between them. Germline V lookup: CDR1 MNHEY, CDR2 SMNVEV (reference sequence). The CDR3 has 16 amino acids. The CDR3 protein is CASSSTGRVANEKLFF. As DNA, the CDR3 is TGTGCCAGCAGTTCTACCGGGAGGGTAGCTAATGAAAAACTGTTTTTT. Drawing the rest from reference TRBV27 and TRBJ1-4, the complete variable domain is EAQVTQNPRYLITVTGKKLTVTCSQNMNHEYMSWYRQDPGLGLRQIYYSMNVEVTDKGDVPEGYKVSRKEKRNFPLILESPSPNQTSLYFCASSSTGRVANEKLFFGSGTQLSVL.

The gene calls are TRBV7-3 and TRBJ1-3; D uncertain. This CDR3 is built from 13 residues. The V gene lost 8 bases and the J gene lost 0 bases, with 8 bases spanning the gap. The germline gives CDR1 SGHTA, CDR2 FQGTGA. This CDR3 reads CASRTYSGNTIYF. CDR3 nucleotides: TGTGCCAGCCGAACTTACTCTGGAAACACCATATATTTT.

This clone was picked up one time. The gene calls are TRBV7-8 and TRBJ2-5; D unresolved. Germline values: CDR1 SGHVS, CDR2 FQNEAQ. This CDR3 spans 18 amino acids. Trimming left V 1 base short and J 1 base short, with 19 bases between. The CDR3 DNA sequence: TGTGCCAGCAGCTTAGTTGCGTCGGGTTTTCTGCCCCAAGAGACCCAGTACTTC. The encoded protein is CASSLVASGFLPQETQYF.

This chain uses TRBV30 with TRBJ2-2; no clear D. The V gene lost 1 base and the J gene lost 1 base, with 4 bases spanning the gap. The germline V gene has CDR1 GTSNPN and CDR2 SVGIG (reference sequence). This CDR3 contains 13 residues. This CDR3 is CAWSGGNTGELFF. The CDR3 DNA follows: TGTGCCTGGAGTGGCGGGAACACCGGGGAGCTGTTTTTT.

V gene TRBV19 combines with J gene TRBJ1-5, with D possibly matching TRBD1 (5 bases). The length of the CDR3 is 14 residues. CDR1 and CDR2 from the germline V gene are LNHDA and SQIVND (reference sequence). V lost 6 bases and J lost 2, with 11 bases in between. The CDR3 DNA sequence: TGTGCCAGTAGAATAACGGGGGGCAATCAGCCCCAGCATTTT. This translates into CASRITGGNQPQHF. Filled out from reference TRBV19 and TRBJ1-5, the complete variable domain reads DGGITQSPKYLFRKEGQNVTLSCEQNLNHDAMYWYRQDPGQGLRLIYYSQIVNDFQKGDIAEGYSVSREKKESFPLTVTSAQKNPTAFYLCASRITGGNQPQHFGDGTRLSIL.

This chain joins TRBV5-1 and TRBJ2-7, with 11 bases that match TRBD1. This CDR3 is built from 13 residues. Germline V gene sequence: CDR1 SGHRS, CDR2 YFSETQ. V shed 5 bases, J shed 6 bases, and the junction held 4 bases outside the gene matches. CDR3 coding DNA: TGCGCCAGCAGGCCGGGACAGGGGGGCGAGCAGTACTTC. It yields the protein CASRPGQGGEQYF. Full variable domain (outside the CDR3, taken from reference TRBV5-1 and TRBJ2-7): KAGVTQTPRYLIKTRGQQVTLSCSPISGHRSVSWYQQTPGQGLQFLFEYFSETQRNKGNFPGRFSGRQFSNSRSEMNVSTLELGDSALYLCASRPGQGGEQYFGPGTRLTVT.

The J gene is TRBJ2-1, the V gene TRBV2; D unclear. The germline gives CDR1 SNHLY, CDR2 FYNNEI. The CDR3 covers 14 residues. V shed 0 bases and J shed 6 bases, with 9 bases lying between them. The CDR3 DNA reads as TGTGCCAGCAGTGAAGCAAACGGTCCCAATGAGCAGTTCTTC. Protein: CASSEANGPNEQFF.

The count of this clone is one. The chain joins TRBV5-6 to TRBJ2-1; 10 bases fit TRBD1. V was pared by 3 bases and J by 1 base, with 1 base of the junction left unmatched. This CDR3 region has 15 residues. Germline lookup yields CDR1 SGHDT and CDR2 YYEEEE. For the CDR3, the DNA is TGTGCCAGCAGCTGGACAGGGGGTTCCTACAATGAGCAGTTCTTC. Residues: CASSWTGGSYNEQFF. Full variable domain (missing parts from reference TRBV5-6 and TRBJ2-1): DAGVTQSPTHLIKTRGQQVTLRCSPKSGHDTVSWYQQALGQGPQFIFQYYEEEERQRGNFPDRFSGHQFPNYSSELNVNALLLGDSALYLCASSWTGGSYNEQFFGPGTRLTVL.

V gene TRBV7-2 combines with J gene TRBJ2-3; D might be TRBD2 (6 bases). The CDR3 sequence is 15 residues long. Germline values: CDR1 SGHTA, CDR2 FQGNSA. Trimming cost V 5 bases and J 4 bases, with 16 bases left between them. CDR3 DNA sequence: TGTGCCAGCAGCCCCCAGCGGGCCCGGGCAGATACGCAGTATTTT. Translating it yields CASSPQRARADTQYF. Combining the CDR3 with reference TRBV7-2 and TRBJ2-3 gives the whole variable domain GAGVSQSPSNKVTEKGKDVELRCDPISGHTALYWYRQSLGQGLEFLIYFQGNSAPDKSGLPSDRFSAERTGGSVSTLTIQRTQQEDSAVYLCASSPQRARADTQYFGPGTRLTVL.

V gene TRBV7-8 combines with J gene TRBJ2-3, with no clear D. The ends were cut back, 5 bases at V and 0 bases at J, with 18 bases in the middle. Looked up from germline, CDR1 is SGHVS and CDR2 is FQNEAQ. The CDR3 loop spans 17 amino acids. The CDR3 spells CASSAFVSGSSTDTQYF. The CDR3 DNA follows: TGTGCCAGCAGCGCCTTTGTGTCCGGGTCTAGCACAGATACGCAGTATTTT.

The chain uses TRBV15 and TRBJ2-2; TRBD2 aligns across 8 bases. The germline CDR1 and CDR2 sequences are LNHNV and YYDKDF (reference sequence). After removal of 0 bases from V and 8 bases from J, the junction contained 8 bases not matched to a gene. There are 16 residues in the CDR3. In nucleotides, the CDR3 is TGTGCCACCAGCAGAGATCTCCCAGCGGGAGAAGGGGAGCTGTTTTTT. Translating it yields CATSRDLPAGEGELFF.

In DNA form, the CDR3 reads TGTGCAAGTCGCTTAGCTTGTCGCGGGAGGGCCATTGAGCAGTTCTTC. This gives the protein CASRLACRGRAIEQFF. V and J are TRBV12-2 and TRBJ2-1; TRBD2 is taken as the D call from the table, unchecked against the DNA. TRBV12-2 is marked as a pseudogene. This CDR3 comprises 16 residues.

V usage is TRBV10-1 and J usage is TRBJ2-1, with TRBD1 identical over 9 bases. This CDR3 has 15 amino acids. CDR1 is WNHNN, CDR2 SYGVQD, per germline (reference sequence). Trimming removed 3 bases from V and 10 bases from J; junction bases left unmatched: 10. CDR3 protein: CASSERQGGYYEQFF. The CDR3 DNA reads TGCGCCAGCAGTGAAAGACAGGGGGGATATTACGAGCAGTTCTTC.

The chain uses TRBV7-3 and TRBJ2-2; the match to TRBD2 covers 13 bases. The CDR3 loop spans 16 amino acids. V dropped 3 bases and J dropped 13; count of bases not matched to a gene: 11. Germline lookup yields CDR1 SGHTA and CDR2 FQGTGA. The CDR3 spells CASSFNRTSGGQRLFF. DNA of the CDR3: TGTGCCAGCAGCTTTAACCGGACTAGCGGGGGACAGAGGCTGTTTTTT.

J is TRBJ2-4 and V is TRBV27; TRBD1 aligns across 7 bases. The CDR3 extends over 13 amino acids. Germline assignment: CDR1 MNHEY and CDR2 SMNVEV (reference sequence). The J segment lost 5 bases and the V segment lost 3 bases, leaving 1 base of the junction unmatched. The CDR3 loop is CASSLGQQNIQYF. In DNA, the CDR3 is TGTGCCAGCAGTTTGGGACAGCAAAACATTCAGTACTTC.

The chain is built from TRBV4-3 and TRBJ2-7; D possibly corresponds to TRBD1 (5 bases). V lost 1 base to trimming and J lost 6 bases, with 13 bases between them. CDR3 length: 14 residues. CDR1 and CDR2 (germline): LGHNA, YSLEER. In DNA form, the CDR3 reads TGCGCCAGCAGCCAAGGCAGGGATCGGGCCGAGCAGTACTTC. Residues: CASSQGRDRAEQYF.

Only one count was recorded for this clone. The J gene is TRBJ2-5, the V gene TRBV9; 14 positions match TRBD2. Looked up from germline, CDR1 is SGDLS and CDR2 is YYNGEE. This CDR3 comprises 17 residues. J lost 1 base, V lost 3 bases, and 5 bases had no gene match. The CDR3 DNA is TGTGCCAGCAGCGCAGGGACTAGCGGGGGCCTCCAAGAGACCCAGTACTTC. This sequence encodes CASSAGTSGGLQETQYF.

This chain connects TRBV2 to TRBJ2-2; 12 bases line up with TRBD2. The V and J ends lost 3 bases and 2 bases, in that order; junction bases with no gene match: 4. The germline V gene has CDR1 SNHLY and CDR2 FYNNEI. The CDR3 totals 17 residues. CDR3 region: CASSDDGLAGNTGELFF. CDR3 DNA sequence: TGTGCCAGCAGTGACGATGGACTAGCGGGAAACACCGGGGAGCTGTTTTTT.

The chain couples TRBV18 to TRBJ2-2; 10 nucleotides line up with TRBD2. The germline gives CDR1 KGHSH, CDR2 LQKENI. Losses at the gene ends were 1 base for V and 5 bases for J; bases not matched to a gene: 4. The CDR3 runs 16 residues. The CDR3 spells CASSPLAGGETGELFF. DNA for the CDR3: TGTGCCAGCTCACCACTAGCGGGAGGCGAGACCGGGGAGCTGTTTTTT.

The CDR3 DNA reads as TGCAGCGTACTAACGAACAGGGGAAAGACTGAAGCTTTCTTT. It yields the protein CSVLTNRGKTEAFF. This sequence joins TRBV29-1 and TRBJ1-1; 7 bases match TRBD1. This CDR3 comprises 14 residues. Trimming took 6 bases from V and 5 from J; bases not matched to a gene: 12. The germline CDR1 and CDR2 sequences are SQVTM and ANQGSEA.

CDR3 DNA sequence: TGTGCCAGCAGCTTAAGGCTGAACACCGGGGAGCTGTTTTTT. Its translation: CASSLRLNTGELFF. The gene calls are TRBV7-3 and TRBJ2-2; D remains ambiguous. Trimming pared 1 base from V and 1 base from J, leaving 4 bases between. Germline values: CDR1 SGHTA, CDR2 FQGTGA. The CDR3 is made up of 14 amino acids.

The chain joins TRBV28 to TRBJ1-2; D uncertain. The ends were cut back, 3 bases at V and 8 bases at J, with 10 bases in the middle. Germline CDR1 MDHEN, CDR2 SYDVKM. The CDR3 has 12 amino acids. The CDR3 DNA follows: TGTGCCAGCAGTTTTTCCAAACGGGGCTACACCTTC. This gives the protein CASSFSKRGYTF.

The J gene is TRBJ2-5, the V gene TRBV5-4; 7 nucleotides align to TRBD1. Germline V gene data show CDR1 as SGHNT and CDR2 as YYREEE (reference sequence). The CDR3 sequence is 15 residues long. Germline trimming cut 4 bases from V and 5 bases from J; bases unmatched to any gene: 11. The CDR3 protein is CASSPGDRSSETQYF. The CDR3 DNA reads TGTGCCAGCAGCCCAGGGGACAGATCTTCTGAGACCCAGTACTTC. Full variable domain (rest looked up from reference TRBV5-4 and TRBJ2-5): ETGVTQSPTHLIKTRGQQVTLRCSSQSGHNTVSWYQQALGQGPQFIFQYYREEENGRGNFPPRFSGLQFPNYSSELNVNALELDDSALYLCASSPGDRSSETQYFGPGTRLLVL.

The CDR3 protein is CASSSGQTYEQYF. The CDR3 DNA is TGTGCCAGCTCATCGGGACAGACCTACGAGCAGTACTTC. The chain employs TRBV18 and TRBJ2-7, with TRBD1 matching 7 bases. The CDR3 is 13 amino acids. The germline CDR1 and CDR2 sequences are KGHSH and LQKENI. Trimming removed 5 bases from V and 2 bases from J; junction bases left unmatched: 3.

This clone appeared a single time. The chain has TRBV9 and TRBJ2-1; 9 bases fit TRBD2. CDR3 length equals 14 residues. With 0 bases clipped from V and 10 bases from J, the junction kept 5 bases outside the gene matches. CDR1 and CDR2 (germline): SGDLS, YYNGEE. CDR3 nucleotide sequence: TGTGCCAGCAGCGTAGTTAGCGGGAGTGGGGAGCAGTTCTTC. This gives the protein CASSVVSGSGEQFF.

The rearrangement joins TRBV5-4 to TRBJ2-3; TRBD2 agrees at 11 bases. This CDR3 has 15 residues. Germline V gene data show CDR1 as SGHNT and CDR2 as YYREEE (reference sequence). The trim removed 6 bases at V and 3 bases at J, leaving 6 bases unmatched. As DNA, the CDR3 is TGTGCCAGCATAGTAGCGGGAGGGCCGACAGATACGCAGTATTTT. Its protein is CASIVAGGPTDTQYF.

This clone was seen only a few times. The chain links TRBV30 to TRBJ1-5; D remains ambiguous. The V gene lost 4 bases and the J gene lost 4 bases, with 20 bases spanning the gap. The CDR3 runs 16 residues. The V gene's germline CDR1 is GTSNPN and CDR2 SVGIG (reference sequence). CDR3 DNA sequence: TGTGCCTGGACCGGTCTCGGTGGAGGGTTGAATCAGCCCCAGCATTTT. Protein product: CAWTGLGGGLNQPQHF.